This T cell receptor (beta chain) was recovered during a study of Graves' ophthalmopathy and Graves' hyperthyroidism. For this clonotype: The conserved phenylalanine or tryptophan is not found at the CDR3 terminus, so this likely reflects a read error. The DNA is left out, because the CDR3 cannot be placed on it with certainty; the CDR3 is given as TCRdb lists it.

Pregnancy or lactation, uncontrolled infections and other autoimmune diseases were grounds for excluding patients. CDR3 regions of TCR beta were amplified from RNA transcripts. Second-round multiplex PCR followed a first-round RT-PCR using HTBI primers. TCRdb ran MiXCR on the multiplex PCR reads and lists one entry per CDR3 protein. The table has 650,000 to 900,000 distinct CDR3 sequences, 35% to 50% seen once; the top ten hold approximately 43%. CDR1 is SNHLY, CDR2 FYNNEI, per germline. A total of 8 residues make up the CDR3, ends included. The chain carries TRBV2 and TRBJ2-7; the D call of TRBD1 is as the table states it, not checked on the DNA. The receptor was isolated from an adult man with Graves' ophthalmopathy. The material sequenced was peripheral blood. The chain's CDR3 is CASSVPDR.